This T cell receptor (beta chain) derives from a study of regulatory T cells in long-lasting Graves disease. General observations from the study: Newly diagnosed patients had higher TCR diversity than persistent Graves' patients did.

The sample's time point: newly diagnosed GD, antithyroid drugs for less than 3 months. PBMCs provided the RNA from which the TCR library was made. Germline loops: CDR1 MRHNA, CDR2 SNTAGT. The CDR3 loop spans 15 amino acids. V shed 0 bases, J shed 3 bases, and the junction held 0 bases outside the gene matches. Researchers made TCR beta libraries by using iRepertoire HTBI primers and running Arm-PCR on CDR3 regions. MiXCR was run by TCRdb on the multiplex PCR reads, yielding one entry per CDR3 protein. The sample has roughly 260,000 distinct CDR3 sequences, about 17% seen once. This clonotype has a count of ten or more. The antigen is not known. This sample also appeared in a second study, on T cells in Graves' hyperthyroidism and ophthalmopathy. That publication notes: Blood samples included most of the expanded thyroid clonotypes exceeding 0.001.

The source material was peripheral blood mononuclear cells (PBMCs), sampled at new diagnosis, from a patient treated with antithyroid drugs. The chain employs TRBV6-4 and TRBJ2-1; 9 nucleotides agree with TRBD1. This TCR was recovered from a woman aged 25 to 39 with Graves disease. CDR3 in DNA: TGTGCCAGCAGTGACTCGACAGGGGGCTACAATGAGCAGTTCTTC. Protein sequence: CASSDSTGGYNEQFF.